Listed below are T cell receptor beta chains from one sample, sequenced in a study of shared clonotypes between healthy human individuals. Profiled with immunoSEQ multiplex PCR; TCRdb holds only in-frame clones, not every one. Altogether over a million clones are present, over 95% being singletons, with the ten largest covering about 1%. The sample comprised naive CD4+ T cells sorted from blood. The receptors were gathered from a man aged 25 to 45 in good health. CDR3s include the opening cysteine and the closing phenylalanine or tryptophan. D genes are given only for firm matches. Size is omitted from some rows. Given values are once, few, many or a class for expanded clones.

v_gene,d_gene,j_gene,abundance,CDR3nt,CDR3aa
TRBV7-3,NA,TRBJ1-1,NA,TGTGCCAGCAGCTTAGGACTCACTGAAGTGTTCTTT,CASSLGLTEVFF
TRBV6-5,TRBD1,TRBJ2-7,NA,TGTGCCAGCAGAGGACAGGGGTACGAGCAGTACTTC,CASRGQGYEQYF
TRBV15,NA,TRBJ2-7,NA,TGTGCCACCAGCAGAGAATTAGGGGCGGGCGCCTACGAGCAGTACTTC,CATSRELGAGAYEQYF
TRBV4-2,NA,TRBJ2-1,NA,TGTGCCAGCAGCCAAGACGTATCCTACAATGAGCAGTTCTTC,CASSQDVSYNEQFF
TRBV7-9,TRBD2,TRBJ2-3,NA,TGTGCCAGCAGCTTTGGGACTAGCGGGCCAGATACGCAGTATTTT,CASSFGTSGPDTQYF
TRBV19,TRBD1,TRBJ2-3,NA,TGTGCCAGTAGTACGTCCGGGACAGGGATATTCGGCACAGATACGCAGTATTTT,CASSTSGTGIFGTDTQYF
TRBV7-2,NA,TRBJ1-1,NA,TGTGCCAGCAGCTTACGAGGGGGAGGCACTGAAGCTTTCTTT,CASSLRGGGTEAFF
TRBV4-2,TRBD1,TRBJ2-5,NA,TGTGCCAGCAGCCAAGATGGGACAGGGGAGGGAGAGACCCAGTACTTC,CASSQDGTGEGETQYF
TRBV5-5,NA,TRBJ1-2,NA,TGTGCCAGCAGCTTGGACAGGGTCAACTATGGCTACACCTTC,CASSLDRVNYGYTF
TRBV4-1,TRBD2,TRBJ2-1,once,TGCGCCAGCAGCCAACCCGGGGGGGGCGGACTAGCGGGTGACGAGCAGTTCTTC,CASSQPGGGGLAGDEQFF
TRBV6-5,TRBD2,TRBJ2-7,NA,TGTGCCAGCGTACGACGGACTAGCGGTGCCTACGAGCAGTACTTC,CASVRRTSGAYEQYF
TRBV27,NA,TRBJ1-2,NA,TGTGCCACCGGAAACGACAGGTTGAGCGGCTACACCTTC,CATGNDRLSGYTF
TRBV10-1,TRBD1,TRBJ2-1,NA,TGCGCCAGCAGTGAACACAGGGGCAGTGCAAATGAGCAGTTCTTC,CASSEHRGSANEQFF
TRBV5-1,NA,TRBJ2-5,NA,TGCGCCAGCAGCGGGCAGCAACTCCAAGAGACCCAGTACTTC,CASSGQQLQETQYF
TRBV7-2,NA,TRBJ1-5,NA,TGTGCCAGCAGCTTTTCCCCTAGCAATCAGCCCCAGCATTTT,CASSFSPSNQPQHF
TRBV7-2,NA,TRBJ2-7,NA,TGTGCCAGCAGCTTAGCTGGGGGGCGGGAGCAGTACTTC,CASSLAGGREQYF
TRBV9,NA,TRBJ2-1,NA,TGTGCCAGCAGCGTCGGTATAGCGTTCACCGATGAGCAGTTCTTC,CASSVGIAFTDEQFF
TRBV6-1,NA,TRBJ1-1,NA,TGTGCCAGCAGTGTAGGACATGAAGCTTTCTTT,CASSVGHEAFF
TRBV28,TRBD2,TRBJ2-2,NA,TGTGCCAGCTTGACTAGCGCGAACACCGGGGAGCTGTTTTTT,CASLTSANTGELFF
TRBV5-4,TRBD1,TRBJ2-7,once,TGTGCCAGCTGGCCCGGACAGGGACCATACGAGCAGTACTTC,CASWPGQGPYEQYF
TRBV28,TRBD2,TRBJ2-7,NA,TGTGCCAGCAGCCCCAGGGTGGGGGGGGCCTACGAGCAGTACTTC,CASSPRVGGAYEQYF
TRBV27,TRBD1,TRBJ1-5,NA,TGTGCCAGCAGTACCGGGACAGGGGGCAATCAGCCCCAGCATTTT,CASSTGTGGNQPQHF
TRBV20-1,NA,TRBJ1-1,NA,TGCAGTGCTAGAACGGAACTTCAAGCTTTCTTT,CSARTELQAFF
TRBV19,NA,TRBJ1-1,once,TGTGCCAGTAGCCCCACCTTCGGCACTGAAGCTTTCTTT,CASSPTFGTEAFF
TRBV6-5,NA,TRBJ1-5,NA,TGTGCCAGCAGTTATCGCGGTCGCAATCAGCCCCAGCATTTT,CASSYRGRNQPQHF
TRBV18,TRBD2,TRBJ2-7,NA,TGTGCCAGCTCACGGGCTAGCGGGAGGGCCGGCGAGCAGTACTTC,CASSRASGRAGEQYF
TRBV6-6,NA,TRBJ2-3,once,TGTGCCAGCAGCCCCGCCCCCCTGAATACGCAGTATTTT,CASSPAPLNTQYF
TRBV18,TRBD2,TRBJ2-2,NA,TGTGCCAGCTCACCTATCGGGGGGGGCTCGGACACCGGGGAGCTGTTTTTT,CASSPIGGGSDTGELFF
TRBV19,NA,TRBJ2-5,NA,TGTGCCTGTGGTTTGGGCAGGGGCCAAGAGACCCAGTACTTC,CACGLGRGQETQYF